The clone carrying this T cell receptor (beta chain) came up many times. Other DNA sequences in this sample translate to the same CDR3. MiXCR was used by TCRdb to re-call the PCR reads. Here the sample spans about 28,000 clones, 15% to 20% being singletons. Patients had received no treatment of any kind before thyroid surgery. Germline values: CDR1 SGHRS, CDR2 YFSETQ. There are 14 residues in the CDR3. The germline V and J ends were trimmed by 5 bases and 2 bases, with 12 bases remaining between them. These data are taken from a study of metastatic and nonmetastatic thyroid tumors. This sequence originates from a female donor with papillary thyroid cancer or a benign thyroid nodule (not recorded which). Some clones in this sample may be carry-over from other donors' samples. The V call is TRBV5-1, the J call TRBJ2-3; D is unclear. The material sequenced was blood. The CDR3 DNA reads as TGCGCCAGCAGATCCCGGGCCGACACAGATACGCAGTATTTT. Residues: CASRSRADTDTQYF. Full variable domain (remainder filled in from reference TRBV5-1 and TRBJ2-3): KAGVTQTPRYLIKTRGQQVTLSCSPISGHRSVSWYQQTPGQGLQFLFEYFSETQRNKGNFPGRFSGRQFSNSRSEMNVSTLELGDSALYLCASRSRADTDTQYFGPGTRLTVL.